The clone carrying this T cell receptor beta chain has just one count. Its target is not known. Though nominally healthy at sampling, donors likely had unrecorded immune exposures. The data belong to a study of cytomegalovirus exposure and HLA in healthy donors. For the study at large: Previous work identified roughly 120 million unique TCR beta sequences from about 179 million T cells. Study results and limitations: A later look showed TCR association rates differing by HLA locus, highest for DRB1 and lowest for HLA-C. Among the most significant clusters, several appeared linked to common viral pathogens in a later analysis.

Trimming left V 4 bases short and J 0 bases short, with 13 bases between. There are 17 residues in the CDR3. Germline V gives CDR1 SEHNR, CDR2 FQNEAQ (reference sequence). PCR used 60 Vbeta primers and 13 Jbeta primers. Sequencing was performed with immunoSEQ multiplex PCR; in TCRdb, only in-frame clones are kept and a portion is missing. Among over 120,000 clones listed, approximately 80% were seen once. This clonotype originated in a woman in her sixties or seventies in good health and CMV-seropositive. V gene TRBV7-9 combines with J gene TRBJ2-6, with D maybe TRBD1 (6 bases). The sample was PBMCs. The CDR3 nucleotides are TGTGCCAGCAGCTCGACAGGATCCGACTCTGGGGCCAACGTCCTGACTTTC. Encoded protein: CASSSTGSDSGANVLTF.